One and the same sample provided the 19 T cell receptor beta chains below, sequenced in a study of cytomegalovirus exposure and HLA in healthy donors. Amplification used 60 Vbeta primers and 13 Jbeta primers. Method: immunoSEQ multiplex PCR; TCRdb's copy keeps in-frame clones and lacks some. The sample lists 85,000 to 120,000 clones; around 85% were seen once. The sample consisted of PBMCs. The receptor source for this set is a man aged 55-75 years in good health and CMV-seronegative.

The chain joins TRBV19 to TRBJ1-3; D uncertain. The CDR3 has 15 residues. Germline V gene lookup returns CDR1 LNHDA and CDR2 SQIVND (reference sequence). The V gene lost 3 bases and the J gene lost 2 bases, with 11 bases spanning the gap. The CDR3 region has the DNA TGTGCCAGTAGTATGGCAGGTGGTACTGGAAACACCATATATTTT. Its protein is CASSMAGGTGNTIYF.

The chain couples TRBV7-2 to TRBJ2-7; 8 bases match TRBD2. The CDR3 has 16 amino acids. The ends lost 5 bases at V and 4 bases at J; junction bases unmatched: 13. Germline V gene data show CDR1 as SGHTA and CDR2 as FQGNSA. This chain's CDR3 is CASSKGHSGELYEQYF. As DNA, the CDR3 is TGTGCCAGCAGCAAGGGGCATAGCGGGGAGTTGTACGAGCAGTACTTC. The variable domain in full, completed from reference TRBV7-2 and TRBJ2-7, reads GAGVSQSPSNKVTEKGKDVELRCDPISGHTALYWYRQSLGQGLEFLIYFQGNSAPDKSGLPSDRFSAERTGGSVSTLTIQRTQQEDSAVYLCASSKGHSGELYEQYFGPGTRLTVT.

The DNA for the CDR3 is TGTGCCAGCAGCTTCCGGGACAGGGGTGAAAAACTGTTTTTT. Translation gives CASSFRDRGEKLFF. V and J are TRBV7-6 and TRBJ1-4; 10 bases agree with TRBD1. Germline CDR1 is SGHVS and CDR2 is FNYEAQ. CDR3 size: 14 residues. With 3 bases clipped from V and 7 bases from J, the junction kept 2 bases outside the gene matches. The full variable domain, with the rest looked up from reference TRBV7-6 and TRBJ1-4, is GAGVSQSPRYKVTKRGQDVALRCDPISGHVSLYWYRQALGQGPEFLTYFNYEAQQDKSGLPNDRFSAERPEGSISTLTIQRTEQRDSAMYRCASSFRDRGEKLFFGSGTQLSVL.

The rearrangement links TRBV19 to TRBJ2-7; 9 bases are shared with TRBD1. Germline CDR1 and CDR2: LNHDA and SQIVND (reference sequence). Trimming cost V 6 bases and J 3 bases; bases outside gene matches: 9. CDR3 length equals 15 residues. For the CDR3, the DNA is TGTGCCAGTAGCCCATCCGGGACAGGGATCTACGAGCAGTACGTC. It translates to CASSPSGTGIYEQYV.

V gene TRBV18 combines with J gene TRBJ2-7; 8 nucleotides line up with TRBD1. Unmatched junction bases numbered 7, after V lost 6 bases and J lost 3 bases. The CDR3 covers 14 residues. The germline V gene has CDR1 KGHSH and CDR2 LQKENI. The CDR3 loop reads CASSLRQGSYEQYV. The CDR3, as DNA: TGTGCCAGCTCGCTAAGACAGGGGAGCTACGAGCAGTACGTC.

The chain joins TRBV2 to TRBJ2-1, with TRBD1 as a possible D gene (5 bases). The germline V gene has CDR1 SNHLY and CDR2 FYNNEI. V lost 8 bases and J 0 bases, leaving 8 bases between the germline ends. CDR3 length: 13 residues. The CDR3 sequence is CASGRASYNEQFF. DNA of the CDR3: TGTGCCAGCGGCAGGGCCTCCTACAATGAGCAGTTCTTC.

V is TRBV6-6 and J is TRBJ2-5; 9 bases map to TRBD1. The CDR3 totals 16 residues. Germline V lookup: CDR1 MNHNY, CDR2 SVGAGI (reference sequence). V lost 5 bases to trimming and J lost 5 bases; unmatched junction nucleotides: 12. DNA for the CDR3: TGTGCCAGCAGTACGCCGCTTACAGGGGGCATGGAGACCCAGTACTTC. Translating gives CASSTPLTGGMETQYF.

The chain combines TRBV29-1 with TRBJ1-5; weak D call: TRBD1 (6 bases). The CDR3 has 14 residues. The germline V and J ends were trimmed by 5 bases and 5 bases, with 16 bases remaining between them. Germline V gene data show CDR1 as SQVTM and CDR2 as ANQGSEA. The CDR3 reads CSVSQGPGDQPQHF. The DNA for the CDR3 is TGCAGCGTTTCACAGGGTCCGGGCGATCAGCCCCAGCATTTT.

This rearrangement joins TRBV5-1 to TRBJ1-4, with 9 bases matching TRBD1. Germline values: CDR1 SGHRS, CDR2 YFSETQ. The CDR3 length is 15 residues. Trimming took 1 base from V and 7 from J; bases not matched to a gene: 5. CDR3 amino acids: CASSLPGQGGEKLFF. The CDR3 coding sequence is TGCGCCAGCAGCTTGCCGGGACAGGGCGGTGAAAAACTGTTTTTT.

This clone was observed a handful of times. J is TRBJ1-2 and V is TRBV6-6, with TRBD1 matching 9 bases. Germline lookup yields CDR1 MNHNY and CDR2 SVGAGI (reference sequence). CDR3 length: 14 residues. V dropped 2 bases and J dropped 5; count of bases not matched to a gene: 3. This CDR3 is CASSYRTGEYGYTF. The CDR3 bases are TGTGCCAGCAGTTACCGGACAGGGGAGTATGGCTACACCTTC.

This clone was seen many times. The chain uses TRBV7-2 and TRBJ2-1; tentative D call: TRBD2 (5 bases). This CDR3 spans 13 amino acids. The V gene lost 5 bases and the J gene lost 7 bases, with 12 bases spanning the gap. Germline lookup yields CDR1 SGHTA and CDR2 FQGNSA. The CDR3 region has the DNA TGTGCCAGCAGCCCAGGACTGTCGAATGAGCAGTTCTTC. As protein: CASSPGLSNEQFF. Based on the CDR3 plus reference TRBV7-2 and TRBJ2-1, the full variable domain is GAGVSQSPSNKVTEKGKDVELRCDPISGHTALYWYRQSLGQGLEFLIYFQGNSAPDKSGLPSDRFSAERTGGSVSTLTIQRTQQEDSAVYLCASSPGLSNEQFFGPGTRLTVL.

This chain links TRBV9 with TRBJ1-6; no clear D gene. Germline CDR1 is SGDLS and CDR2 is YYNGEE. Trimming left V 4 bases short and J 8 bases short, with 13 bases between. CDR3 size: 14 residues. In DNA, the CDR3 is TGTGCCAGCAGCCGGTCCCCCGGGGATTCACCCCTCCACTTT. This gives the protein CASSRSPGDSPLHF.

This clone was picked up a small number of times. V and J are TRBV28 and TRBJ2-6, with 7 nucleotides matching TRBD2. This CDR3 has 15 residues. From germline, CDR1 is MDHEN and CDR2 SYDVKM. The V gene end was trimmed by 6 bases and the J gene end by 1 base; junction bases not matched to a gene: 3. CDR3 loop: CASRWTSSGANVLTF. CDR3 sequence (DNA): TGTGCCAGCAGATGGACTAGTTCTGGGGCCAACGTCCTGACTTTC.

This chain uses TRBV11-1 with TRBJ2-1; 7 nucleotides agree with TRBD1. Germline CDR1 is SGHAT and CDR2 is FQDESV (reference sequence). The CDR3 loop spans 14 amino acids. The ends lost 3 bases at V and 6 bases at J; junction bases unmatched: 5. The CDR3 nucleotides read TGTGCCAGCAGCTTTTGGGACAGCTCCAATGAGCAGTTCTTC. Its translation: CASSFWDSSNEQFF. The full variable domain, its missing parts supplied by reference TRBV11-1 and TRBJ2-1, is EAEVAQSPRYKITEKSQAVAFWCDPISGHATLYWYRQILGQGPELLVQFQDESVVDDSQLPKDRFSAERLKGVDSTLKIQPAELGDSAMYLCASSFWDSSNEQFFGPGTRLTVL.

This rearrangement joins TRBV18 to TRBJ2-7; the match to TRBD1 covers 8 bases. CDR3 length: 14 residues. J lost 5 bases, V lost 3 bases, and 6 bases had no gene match. CDR1 is KGHSH and CDR2 is LQKENI in the germline V gene. CDR3 protein: CASSPRTGMNEQYF. CDR3 nucleotide sequence: TGTGCCAGCTCACCCCGGACAGGGATGAACGAGCAGTACTTC.

This rearrangement joins TRBV7-2 to TRBJ1-5; D is possibly TRBD1 (5 bases). The V and J ends lost 1 base and 1 base respectively, with 11 bases between them. Germline CDR1 reads SGHTA; CDR2 reads FQGNSA. CDR3 length: 16 amino acids. The CDR3 sequence: CASSLVGGGSNQPQHF. Here the CDR3 DNA reads TGTGCCAGCAGCTTAGTAGGTGGGGGGAGCAATCAGCCCCAGCATTTT. Supplemented by reference TRBV7-2 and TRBJ1-5, the full variable domain reads GAGVSQSPSNKVTEKGKDVELRCDPISGHTALYWYRQSLGQGLEFLIYFQGNSAPDKSGLPSDRFSAERTGGSVSTLTIQRTQQEDSAVYLCASSLVGGGSNQPQHFGDGTRLSIL.

The chain uses TRBV5-1 and TRBJ2-3, with 11 bases that match TRBD1. Germline CDR1 is SGHRS and CDR2 is YFSETQ. The CDR3 runs 17 residues. The trim removed 4 bases at V and 0 bases at J, leaving 7 bases unmatched. The DNA for the CDR3 is TGCGCCAGCAGCGGATACCGGGACAGGGGGAGCACAGATACGCAGTATTTT. Its translation: CASSGYRDRGSTDTQYF.

The chain uses TRBV29-1 and TRBJ1-4; the D is unclear. Trimming removed 8 bases from V and 6 bases from J, with 16 bases in between. The CDR3 is 13 residues long. Germline V gives CDR1 SQVTM, CDR2 ANQGSEA. CDR3 nucleotides: TGCAGCCAAAGGAGTGCCTCTTATGAAAAACTGTTTTTT. Translated: CSQRSASYEKLFF.

The chain's CDR3 is CASSPTTGAEAFF. The CDR3, as DNA: TGTGCCAGCTCACCAACGACAGGGGCTGAAGCTTTCTTT. The chain is built from TRBV18 and TRBJ1-1; 8 bases line up with TRBD1. The J segment lost 6 bases and the V segment lost 2 bases, leaving 2 bases of the junction unmatched. Germline CDR1 KGHSH, CDR2 LQKENI. This CDR3 spans 13 amino acids.